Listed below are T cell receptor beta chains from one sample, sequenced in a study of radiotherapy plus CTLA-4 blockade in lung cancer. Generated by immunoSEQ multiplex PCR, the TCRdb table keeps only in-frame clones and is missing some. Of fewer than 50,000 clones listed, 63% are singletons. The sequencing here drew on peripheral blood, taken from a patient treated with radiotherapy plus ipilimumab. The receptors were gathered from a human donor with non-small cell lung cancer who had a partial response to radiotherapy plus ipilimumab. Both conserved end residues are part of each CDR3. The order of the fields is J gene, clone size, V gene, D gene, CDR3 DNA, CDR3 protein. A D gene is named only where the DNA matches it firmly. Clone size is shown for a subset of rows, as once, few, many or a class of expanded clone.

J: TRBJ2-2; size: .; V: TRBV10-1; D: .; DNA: TGCGCCAGCAGTCCCGGGACTCCTTACACCGGGGAGCTGTTTTTT; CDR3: CASSPGTPYTGELFF
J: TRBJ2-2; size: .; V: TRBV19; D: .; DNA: TGTGCCAGTAGTAACCAGGGTAGTACCGGGGAGCTGTTTTTT; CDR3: CASSNQGSTGELFF
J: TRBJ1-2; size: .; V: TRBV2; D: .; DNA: TGTGCCAGCAGTGGTATAACAGGGAACAATGGCTACACCTTC; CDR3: CASSGITGNNGYTF
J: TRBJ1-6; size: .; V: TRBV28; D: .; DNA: TGTGCCAGCACCTCTACAGGGTTAAGATTGAATTCACCCCTCCACTTT; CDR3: CASTSTGLRLNSPLHF
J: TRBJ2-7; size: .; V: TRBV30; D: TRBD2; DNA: TGTGCCCGCCGGGGACTAGCGGGAGACAACGAGCAGTACTTC; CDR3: CARRGLAGDNEQYF
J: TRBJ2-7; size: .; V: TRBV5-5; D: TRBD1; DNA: TGTGCCAGCAGCCCAAGGACAGGGTACAGCGAGCAGTACTTC; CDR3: CASSPRTGYSEQYF
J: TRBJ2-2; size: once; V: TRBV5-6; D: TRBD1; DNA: TGTGCCAGCAGACCGGGACAGACGAACACCGGGGAGCTGTTTTTT; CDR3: CASRPGQTNTGELFF
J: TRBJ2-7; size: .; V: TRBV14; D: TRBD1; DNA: TGTGCCAGCAGCCCTGGGCCTAGGACAGGGGGATCCCATTATGAGCAGTACTTC; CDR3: CASSPGPRTGGSHYEQYF
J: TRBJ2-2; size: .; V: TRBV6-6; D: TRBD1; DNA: TGTGCCAGCAGTTCTACAGGGGAAACCGGGGAGCTGTTTTTT; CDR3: CASSSTGETGELFF
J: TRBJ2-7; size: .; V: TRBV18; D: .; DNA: TGTGCCAGCTCACCTAGAACTACCTACGAGCAGTACTTC; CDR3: CASSPRTTYEQYF
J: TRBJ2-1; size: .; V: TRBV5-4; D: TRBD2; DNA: TGTGCCAGCAGCGGGACTAGTAGTAATGAGCAGTTCTTC; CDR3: CASSGTSSNEQFF
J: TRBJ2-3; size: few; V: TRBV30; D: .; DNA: TGTGCCTGGCATACGGGACTCCAAGATACGCAGTATTTT; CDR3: CAWHTGLQDTQYF
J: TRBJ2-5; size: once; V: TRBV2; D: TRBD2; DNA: TGTGCCAGCAGTGACCTAGCGGGGGGGGAGACCCAGTACTTC; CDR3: CASSDLAGGETQYF
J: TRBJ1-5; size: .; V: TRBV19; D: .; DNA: TGTGCCAGTATTAGATCTCTCAACGAACAGAATCAGCCCCAGCATTTT; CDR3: CASIRSLNEQNQPQHF
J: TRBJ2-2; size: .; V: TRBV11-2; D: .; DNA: TGTGCCAGCGCCCTGGCTTCCGGGGAGCTGTTTTTT; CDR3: CASALASGELFF
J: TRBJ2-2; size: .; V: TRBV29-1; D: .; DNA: TGCGGAATAGGGGCGAACACCGGGGAGCTGTTTTTT; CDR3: CGIGANTGELFF
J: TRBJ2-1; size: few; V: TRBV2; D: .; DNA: TGTGCCAGCAGTGGAGGGACAACAAGCTCCTACAATGAGCAGTTCTTC; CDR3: CASSGGTTSSYNEQFF
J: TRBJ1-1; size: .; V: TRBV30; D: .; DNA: TGTGCCTTAGAGAACACTGAAGCTTTCTTT; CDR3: CALENTEAFF
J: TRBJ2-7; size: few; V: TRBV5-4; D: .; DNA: TGTGCCAGAAGAGAGGACACCACCTACGAGCAGTACTTC; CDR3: CARREDTTYEQYF
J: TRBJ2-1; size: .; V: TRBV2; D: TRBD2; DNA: TGTGCCAGCGGTCTAGCGGGGGGAAACAATGAGCAGTTCTTC; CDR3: CASGLAGGNNEQFF
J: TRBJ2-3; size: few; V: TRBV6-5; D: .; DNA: TGTGCCAGCAGTTACTCTCCTCAGTATACGCAGTATTTT; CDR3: CASSYSPQYTQYF
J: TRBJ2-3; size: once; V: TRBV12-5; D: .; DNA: TGTGCTAGTGGTTTGGGGGCGCGGGCAGATACGCAGTATTTT; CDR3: CASGLGARADTQYF
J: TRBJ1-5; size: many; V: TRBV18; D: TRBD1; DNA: TGTGCCAGCTCACCGCAGGGGGCGGGCAATCAGCCCCAGCATTTT; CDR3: CASSPQGAGNQPQHF
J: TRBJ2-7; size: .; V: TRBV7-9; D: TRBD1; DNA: TGTGCCAGCAGCTTTCCACAGGGGGATTCCCGGCAGTACTTC; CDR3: CASSFPQGDSRQYF
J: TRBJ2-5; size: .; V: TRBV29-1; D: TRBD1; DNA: TGCAGCACGATAGGACAGGGCTTGGAGACCCAGTACTTC; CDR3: CSTIGQGLETQYF
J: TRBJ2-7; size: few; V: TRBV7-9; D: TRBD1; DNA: TGTGCCAGCAGCCTGGGACAGGGGCGGAGGGAGCAGTACTTC; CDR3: CASSLGQGRREQYF
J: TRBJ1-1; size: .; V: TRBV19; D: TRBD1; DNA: TGTGCCAGTAGTATTAGGGGGGACAGTAGAGGGGTCTACATGAACACTGAAGCTTTCTTT; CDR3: CASSIRGDSRGVYMNTEAFF
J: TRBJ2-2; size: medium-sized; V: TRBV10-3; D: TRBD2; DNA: TGTGCCATCAGTGCGGTACCAGCGGGGGATACCGGGGAGCTGTTTTTT; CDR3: CAISAVPAGDTGELFF
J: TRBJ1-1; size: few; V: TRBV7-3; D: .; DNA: TGTGCCACTTCGAGGGATGGAAGCACTGAAGCTTTCTTT; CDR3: CATSRDGSTEAFF
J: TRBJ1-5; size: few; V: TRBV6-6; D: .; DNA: TGTGCCAGCAGGGGGGGGGATCAGCCCCAGCATTTT; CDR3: CASRGGDQPQHF
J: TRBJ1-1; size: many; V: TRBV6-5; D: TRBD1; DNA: TGTGCCAGCAGTTCGCAGGGGGCAGAGAACACTGAAGCTTTCTTT; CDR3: CASSSQGAENTEAFF
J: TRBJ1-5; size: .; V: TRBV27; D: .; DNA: TGTGCCAGCAGTCCTGGACAGATAAATCAGCCCCAGCATTTT; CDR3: CASSPGQINQPQHF
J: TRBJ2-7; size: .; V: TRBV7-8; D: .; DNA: TGTGCCAGCAGCTTAGTCGCGCTAGCCTACGAGCAGTACTTC; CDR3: CASSLVALAYEQYF
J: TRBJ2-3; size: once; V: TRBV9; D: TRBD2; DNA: TGTGCCAGCAGGTCGGGACTAGCGGGGGCCACAGATACGCAGTATTTT; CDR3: CASRSGLAGATDTQYF
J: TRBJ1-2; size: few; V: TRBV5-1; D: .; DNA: TGCGCCAGCAGCTTGGGCGAGAACTATGGCTACACCTTC; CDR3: CASSLGENYGYTF
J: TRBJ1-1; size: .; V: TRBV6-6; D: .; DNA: TGTGCCAGCAGTTACGGAGTTGCAGAAGCTTTCTTT; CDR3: CASSYGVAEAFF
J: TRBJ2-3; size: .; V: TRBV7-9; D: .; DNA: TGTGCCAGCAGCTTAGAAGACTCGCAGTATTTT; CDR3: CASSLEDSQYF
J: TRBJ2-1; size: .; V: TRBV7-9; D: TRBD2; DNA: TGTGCCAGCAGCCCTAGGACTAGCGGGGCTTACAATGAGCAGTTCTTC; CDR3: CASSPRTSGAYNEQFF
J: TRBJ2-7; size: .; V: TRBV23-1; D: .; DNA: TGCGCCAGCAGTCAATCTCTGGACAGTTTAGCTTACGAGCAGTACTTC; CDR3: CASSQSLDSLAYEQYF
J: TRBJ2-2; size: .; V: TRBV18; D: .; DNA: TGTGCCAGCTCACCACCGATCGACAACAGCTGGACCGGGGAGCTGTTTTTT; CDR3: CASSPPIDNSWTGELFF
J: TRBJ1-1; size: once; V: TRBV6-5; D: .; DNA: TGTGCCAGCAGTTACTGGCAGAACACTGAAGCTTTCTTT; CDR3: CASSYWQNTEAFF
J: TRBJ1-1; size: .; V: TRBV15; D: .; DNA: TGTGCCACCAGCAGAGAGCCCCCAAGCCTATTTGTCGACACTGAAGCTTTCTTT; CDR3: CATSREPPSLFVDTEAFF
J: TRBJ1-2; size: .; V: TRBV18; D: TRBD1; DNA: TGTGCCAGCTCATCCCAGGGGGCGCCCGTTGGCTACACCTTC; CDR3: CASSSQGAPVGYTF
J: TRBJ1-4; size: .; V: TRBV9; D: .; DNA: TGTGCCAGCAGCGTCGGGGGGACAACTAATGAAAAACTGTTTTTT; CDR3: CASSVGGTTNEKLFF
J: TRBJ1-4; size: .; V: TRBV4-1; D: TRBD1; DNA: TGCGCCAGCAGCCAAGTCTACGGACAGGGAAATGAAAAACTGTTTTTT; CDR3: CASSQVYGQGNEKLFF
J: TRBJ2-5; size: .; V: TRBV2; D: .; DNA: TGTGCCAGCAATTCCAACCGGGGAAAGGAGACCCAGTACTTC; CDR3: CASNSNRGKETQYF
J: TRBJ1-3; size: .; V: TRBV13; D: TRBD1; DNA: TGTGCCAGCAGCTTTTTGGACAGGGGAAACACCATATATTTT; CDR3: CASSFLDRGNTIYF
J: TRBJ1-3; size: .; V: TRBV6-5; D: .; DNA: TGTGCCAGCATATCGCGCTCTGGAAACACCATATATTTT; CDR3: CASISRSGNTIYF
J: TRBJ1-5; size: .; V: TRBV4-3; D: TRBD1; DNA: TGCGCCAGCAGCCAAGGGGACAGGGGCGGCAATCAGCCCCAGCATTTT; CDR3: CASSQGDRGGNQPQHF
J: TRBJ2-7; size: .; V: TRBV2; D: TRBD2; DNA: TGTGCCAGCTCGAGGGTGCAGGGACTACTCCTGGGGGAGCAGTACTTC; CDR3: CASSRVQGLLLGEQYF
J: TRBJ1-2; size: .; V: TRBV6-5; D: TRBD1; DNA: TGTGCCAGCAGTAACAGGGGCTTGGGCTATGGCTACACCTTC; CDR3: CASSNRGLGYGYTF
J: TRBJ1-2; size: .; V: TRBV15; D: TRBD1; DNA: TGTGCCACCAGCAGAGGGGGACAGGGTAACTATGGCTACACCTTC; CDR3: CATSRGGQGNYGYTF
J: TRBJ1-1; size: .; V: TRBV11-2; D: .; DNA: TGTGCCAGCAGCCCCACGGGACTTCAAGCTTTCTTT; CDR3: CASSPTGLQAFF
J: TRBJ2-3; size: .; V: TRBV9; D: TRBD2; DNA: TGTGCCAGCAGCGAACTAGCGGGAGAATCGGATACGCAGTATTTT; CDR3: CASSELAGESDTQYF
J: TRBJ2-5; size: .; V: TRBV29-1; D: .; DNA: TGCAGCACAGTCGGGGGCCAAGAGACCCAGTACTTC; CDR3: CSTVGGQETQYF
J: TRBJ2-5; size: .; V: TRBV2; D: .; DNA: TGTGCCAGCAGTGAGGTGGCTCTGGAGACCCAGTACTTC; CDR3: CASSEVALETQYF
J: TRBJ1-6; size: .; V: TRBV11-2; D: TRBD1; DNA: TGTGCCAGCAGCGACCGGGGGACAGGGTCCTCACCCCTCCACTTT; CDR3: CASSDRGTGSSPLHF
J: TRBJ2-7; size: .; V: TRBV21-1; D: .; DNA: TGTGCCAGCAGCAAAAGGGGCAGGGGGCTCTCCTACGAGCAGTACTTC; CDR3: CASSKRGRGLSYEQYF
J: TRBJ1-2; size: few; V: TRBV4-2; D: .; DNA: TGTGCCAGCAGCTTCTGGGACACCCGAAGTACCTTC; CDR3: CASSFWDTRSTF